This T cell receptor beta chain was captured in a study of cytomegalovirus exposure and HLA in healthy donors. The CDR3 runs to 14 residues. The V and J ends lost 2 bases and 6 bases respectively, with 10 bases between them. Looked up from germline, CDR1 is MNHNS and CDR2 is SASEGT. Produced via immunoSEQ multiplex PCR; TCRdb's table is partial and in-frame only. This table has 110,000 to 150,000 clones, approximately 94% appearing once. The sample consisted of PBMCs. This chain joins TRBV6-1 and TRBJ1-4; D remains unclear. The origin of this receptor is a man aged 18 to 35 in good health and CMV-seropositive. CDR3 nucleotides: TGTGCCAGCAGTGAACAGGACGGGGATGAAAAACTGTTTTTT. It encodes CASSEQDGDEKLFF.